A single sample is the source of the 17 T cell receptor beta chains below, sequenced in a study of T cell changes during pregnancy in multiple sclerosis. Clones were sequenced by immunoSEQ multiplex PCR, and TCRdb holds only the in-frame ones, with some missing. The top ten hold about 0.51% of the sample, which has 35,000 to 40,000 clones, nearly 90% seen once. Sample: CD4+ T cells from peripheral blood mononuclear cells, taken in the second trimester of pregnancy. Receptors originate from a female donor with multiple sclerosis, enrolled in a pregnancy study.

The J gene is TRBJ2-5, the V gene TRBV27; 13 nucleotides match TRBD2. The junction had 9 bases not matched to a gene; V was cut back by 6 bases and J by 5 bases. The CDR3 runs 16 residues. From germline, CDR1 is MNHEY and CDR2 SMNVEV (reference sequence). CDR3 nucleotide sequence: TGTGCCAGCAGCTTCCGGACTAGCGGGAGTAGGGAGACCCAGTACTTC. It translates to CASSFRTSGSRETQYF.

The rearrangement uses TRBV5-6 and TRBJ1-1; TRBD1 agrees at 9 bases. Per germline, CDR1 SGHDT and CDR2 YYEEEE. J gave up 4 bases and V 0 bases, and 4 bases lay outside the gene matches. CDR3 length: 15 amino acids. CDR3 sequence: CASSLAGTGRTEAFF. In nucleotides, the CDR3 is TGTGCCAGCAGCTTGGCCGGGACAGGGCGCACTGAAGCTTTCTTT.

The chain links TRBV23-1 to TRBJ1-5; TRBD1 matches 8 bases. TRBV23-1 is treated as an ORF (open reading frame) with a function not yet certain. V dropped 11 bases and J dropped 0; count of bases not matched to a gene: 18. CDR3 length: 18 residues. The CDR3: CAPYGGDRSSYSNQPQHF. CDR3 bases: TGCGCCCCCTATGGGGGGGACAGGAGTAGTTATAGCAATCAGCCCCAGCATTTT.

The chain carries TRBV5-1 and TRBJ2-1; D is perhaps TRBD2 (6 bases). This CDR3 is built from 14 residues. Germline CDR1 reads SGHRS; CDR2 reads YFSETQ. Trimming removed 5 bases at V and 9 bases at J, with 18 bases between. CDR3 protein: CASREGGQESEQFF. The CDR3 region has the DNA TGCGCCAGCAGGGAGGGAGGCCAGGAGAGTGAGCAGTTCTTC. The full variable domain, with the rest looked up from reference TRBV5-1 and TRBJ2-1, is KAGVTQTPRYLIKTRGQQVTLSCSPISGHRSVSWYQQTPGQGLQFLFEYFSETQRNKGNFPGRFSGRQFSNSRSEMNVSTLELGDSALYLCASREGGQESEQFFGPGTRLTVL.

This chain uses TRBV4-1 with TRBJ2-3; D may be TRBD2 (5 bases). V dropped 0 bases and J dropped 1 base, with 17 bases sitting between them. The CDR3 consists of 18 residues. Germline assignment: CDR1 MGHRA and CDR2 YSYEKL. The CDR3 nucleotides are TGCGCCAGCAGCCAAGATTCAGTCCGGACTCCACGCACAGATACGCAGTATTTT. Protein sequence: CASSQDSVRTPRTDTQYF.

The chain has TRBV7-6 and TRBJ2-7; D possibly corresponds to TRBD2 (6 bases). In germline, CDR1 is SGHVS, CDR2 FNYEAQ. Between the trimmed V and J ends, which lost 5 bases and 2 bases, there was a span of 25 bases. This CDR3 is 18 amino acids long. CDR3 protein: CASSRTFGRSSNTYEQYF. The CDR3 DNA reads TGTGCCAGCAGCCGTACCTTTGGGAGGTCCTCAAACACCTACGAGCAGTACTTC.

The sample holds a few counts of this clone. V usage is TRBV29-1 and J usage is TRBJ2-1, with D perhaps TRBD2 (6 bases). This CDR3 region has 10 residues. From germline, CDR1 is SQVTM and CDR2 ANQGSEA. The CDR3 nucleotides read TGCAGTGTGGTAGCGGATGAGCAGTTCTTC. This gives the protein CSVVADEQFF.

The V call is TRBV29-1, the J call TRBJ2-3; TRBD2 matches at 10 bases. CDR3 length: 15 amino acids. Germline V gene lookup returns CDR1 SQVTM and CDR2 ANQGSEA. Trimming took 4 bases from V and 7 from J; bases not matched to a gene: 11. CDR3 region: CSVVSGRTHGNTQYF. The CDR3 region has the DNA TGCAGCGTTGTTAGCGGGAGGACCCACGGGAATACGCAGTATTTT.

This chain uses TRBV11-1 with TRBJ2-7, with 7 bases aligning to TRBD2. J lost 6 bases, V lost 1 base, and 6 bases had no gene match. The CDR3 extends over 14 amino acids. The germline V gene encodes CDR1 SGHAT and CDR2 FQDESV (reference sequence). CDR3 in DNA: TGTGCCAGCAGCTTAGGGGCGGGAGTTACCGAGCAGTACTTC. Protein sequence: CASSLGAGVTEQYF. Based on the CDR3 plus reference TRBV11-1 and TRBJ2-7, the full variable domain is EAEVAQSPRYKITEKSQAVAFWCDPISGHATLYWYRQILGQGPELLVQFQDESVVDDSQLPKDRFSAERLKGVDSTLKIQPAELGDSAMYLCASSLGAGVTEQYFGPGTRLTVT.

The V gene is TRBV25-1, the J gene TRBJ1-2; D might be TRBD1 (6 bases). Deletions cut 6 bases from V and 6 bases from J, with 14 bases between. This CDR3 is 13 amino acids long. Germline CDR1 reads MGHDK; CDR2 reads SYGVNS. CDR3 nucleotides: TGTGCCAGCAGGGGGCGGGGGCGGGATGGCTACACCTTC. Protein product: CASRGRGRDGYTF.

For the CDR3, the DNA is TGTGCCAGCAGCTTGGTAGGGGGAGCCAAAAACATTCAGTACTTC. Translation gives CASSLVGGAKNIQYF. V and J are TRBV5-6 and TRBJ2-4; maybe TRBD1 (6 bases). This CDR3 region has 15 residues. With 0 bases removed from V and 0 bases from J, the gap between germline ends came to 7 bases. CDR1 and CDR2 (germline): SGHDT, YYEEEE.

This rearrangement joins TRBV6-6 to TRBJ1-1; TRBD1 might be the D (6 bases). The CDR3 consists of 14 residues. Trimming shortened V by 5 bases and J by 7 bases, and 17 bases separated the two germline ends. Germline-derived CDR1 and CDR2 are MNHNY and SVGAGI (reference sequence). In DNA form, the CDR3 reads TGTGCCAGCAGTGCCACCGGACAGTCCCTTGAAGCTTTCTTT. This translates into CASSATGQSLEAFF.

The rearrangement joins TRBV28 to TRBJ2-2; D is undetermined. The germline V gene has CDR1 MDHEN and CDR2 SYDVKM. V was trimmed by 2 bases and J by 8 bases, leaving 3 bases between them. CDR3 size: 11 residues. The DNA for the CDR3 is TGTGCCAGCAGTTTAGTAGGGGAGCTGTTTTTT. It is translated as CASSLVGELFF.

The chain combines TRBV18 with TRBJ2-3; 8 bases align to TRBD1. V trimming: 6 bases; J trimming: 5 bases; junction bases outside the gene matches: 4. This CDR3 spans 13 amino acids. The germline CDR1 and CDR2 sequences are KGHSH and LQKENI. The DNA of the CDR3 is TGTGCCAGCTCCCCGGACAGGGAAGATACGCAGTATTTT. It yields the protein CASSPDREDTQYF.

This chain uses TRBV9 with TRBJ2-4; 9 nucleotides line up with TRBD1. V gave up 1 base and J gave up 10 bases; unmatched junction bases: 3. Per germline, CDR1 SGDLS and CDR2 YYNGEE. CDR3 length: 13 residues. The CDR3 sequence is CASSVLDRGIQYF. Here the CDR3 DNA reads TGTGCCAGCAGCGTACTGGACAGGGGAATTCAGTACTTC.

The chain carries TRBV11-1 and TRBJ2-5; 8 nucleotides align to TRBD1. Germline V lookup: CDR1 SGHAT, CDR2 FQDESV (reference sequence). This CDR3 is 13 amino acids long. V was clipped by 5 bases and J by 5 bases; unmatched bases: 4. CDR3 loop: CASSRQGWETQYF. The DNA of the CDR3 is TGTGCCAGCAGCCGACAGGGGTGGGAGACCCAGTACTTC.

V and J are TRBV7-9 and TRBJ2-6; the D gene is possibly TRBD2 (6 bases). CDR1 and CDR2 from the germline V gene are SEHNR and FQNEAQ (reference sequence). With 5 bases removed from V and 2 bases from J, the gap between germline ends came to 13 bases. CDR3 size: 16 residues. DNA of the CDR3: TGTGCCAGCAGCCGCGCGGGGAGTACTGGGGCCAACGTCCTGACTTTC. It encodes CASSRAGSTGANVLTF.